The 22 T cell receptor beta chains below come from one sample, sequenced in a study of Tregs in tolerant kidney transplant recipients. Sequenced by immunoSEQ multiplex PCR; TCRdb stores in-frame clones only, minus some. The sample has approximately 100,000 clones, 90% to 95% seen once. Sequences were derived from CD4+ T cells from blood, sampled before the transplant. The receptor source for this set is a human donor who received a combined kidney and bone marrow transplant.

The chain combines TRBV7-2 with TRBJ2-7; TRBD2 agrees at 9 bases. V dropped 1 base and J dropped 3; count of bases not matched to a gene: 4. This CDR3 spans 15 amino acids. Germline V gene sequence: CDR1 SGHTA, CDR2 FQGNSA. The CDR3 region is CASSLGLAGLYEQYF. In nucleotides, the CDR3 is TGTGCCAGCAGCTTAGGTCTAGCGGGACTCTACGAGCAGTACTTC.

This chain connects TRBV29-1 to TRBJ2-2; the D is unclear. CDR3 length: 14 residues. Per germline, CDR1 SQVTM and CDR2 ANQGSEA. V was shortened by 4 bases and J by 2 bases, with 11 bases between the two germline ends. The CDR3 region has the DNA TGCAGCGTTGTTGTATCGGTAAACACCGGGGAGCTGTTTTTT. The encoded protein is CSVVVSVNTGELFF.

The DNA for the CDR3 is TGTGCCGCAGCCTCGGGACAAAACACAGATACGCAGTATTTT. Residues: CAAASGQNTDTQYF. The chain is built from TRBV6-5 and TRBJ2-3, with a tentative D call TRBD1 (6 bases). This CDR3 spans 14 amino acids. Germline V gene lookup returns CDR1 MNHEY and CDR2 SVGAGI. V was pared by 11 bases and J by 2 bases, with 17 bases between.

This chain connects TRBV11-3 to TRBJ2-3, with no clear D. V was trimmed by 5 bases and J by 1 base, leaving 10 bases between them. The CDR3 totals 14 residues. CDR1 SGHNT and CDR2 YENEEA come from the germline V gene. DNA for the CDR3: TGTGCCAGCAGCCCACACTACCGCACAGATACGCAGTATTTT. Translating gives CASSPHYRTDTQYF.

The chain's CDR3 is CASRETWTGRTGELFF. The CDR3 DNA follows: TGTGCCAGCAGAGAGACCTGGACAGGGCGTACCGGGGAGCTGTTTTTT. The chain carries TRBV27 and TRBJ2-2; 8 nucleotides agree with TRBD1. Germline V gene data show CDR1 as MNHEY and CDR2 as SMNVEV (reference sequence). The CDR3 sequence is 16 residues long. J was trimmed by 5 bases and V by 6 bases; bases with no gene match: 11.

This clone occurred a few times. The CDR3 spells CASSSRRGEKLFF. The DNA for the CDR3 is TGTGCCAGTAGTAGTCGCCGGGGGGAAAAACTGTTTTTT. The gene calls are TRBV19 and TRBJ1-4; tentatively, D is TRBD1 (5 bases). With 4 bases removed from V and 8 bases from J, the gap between germline ends came to 11 bases. CDR1 is LNHDA, CDR2 SQIVND, per germline (reference sequence). This CDR3 is built from 13 residues.

The genes are TRBV2 and TRBJ2-3, with TRBD2 matching 8 bases. CDR1 is SNHLY and CDR2 is FYNNEI in the germline V gene. V lost 8 bases to trimming and J lost 8 bases; unmatched junction nucleotides: 9. The CDR3 contains 13 residues. CDR3 DNA: TGTGCCAGCCGTGGACTAGCAGTCGGTACGCAGTATTTT. It codes for CASRGLAVGTQYF.

The J gene is TRBJ2-7, the V gene TRBV5-1, with 7 bases aligning to TRBD2. Germline trimming cut 5 bases from V and 5 bases from J; bases unmatched to any gene: 4. The CDR3 covers 12 residues. Germline lookup yields CDR1 SGHRS and CDR2 YFSETQ. CDR3 DNA sequence: TGCGCCAGCAGACTGGGGGGGAACGAGCAGTACTTC. It codes for CASRLGGNEQYF.

The chain combines TRBV7-6 with TRBJ1-4; D ambiguous. The V and J ends lost 2 bases and 0 bases respectively, with 10 bases between them. The CDR3 extends over 16 amino acids. In germline, CDR1 is SGHVS, CDR2 FNYEAQ. This chain's CDR3 is CASSLFPLPTNEKLFF. The CDR3 DNA reads as TGTGCCAGCAGCTTATTCCCCCTTCCAACTAATGAAAAACTGTTTTTT.

CDR3 sequence reads: CASRSPGQITDTQYF. In nucleotides, the CDR3 is TGTGCCAGCAGATCACCGGGACAGATCACAGATACGCAGTATTTT. This chain joins TRBV27 and TRBJ2-3, with 7 bases fitting TRBD1. The CDR3 contains 15 residues. Germline V gene sequence: CDR1 MNHEY, CDR2 SMNVEV (reference sequence). After removal of 6 bases from V and 2 bases from J, the junction contained 8 bases not matched to a gene.

The CDR3 region is CATRGTGFNYGYTF. The CDR3 DNA sequence: TGTGCCACCCGTGGGACAGGCTTTAACTATGGCTACACCTTC. This chain connects TRBV19 to TRBJ1-2; TRBD1 matches 8 bases. The CDR3 loop spans 14 amino acids. Per the germline V gene, CDR1 is LNHDA and CDR2 is SQIVND (reference sequence). V dropped 10 bases and J dropped 1; count of bases not matched to a gene: 8.

The chain joins TRBV4-2 to TRBJ2-1; TRBD2 matches at 14 bases. Germline V gives CDR1 LGHNA, CDR2 YNFKEQ. J was trimmed by 9 bases and V by 5 bases; bases with no gene match: 15. There are 18 residues in the CDR3. The CDR3 DNA reads TGTGCCAGCAGCGACCGGGGGACTAGCGGGAGCTACGATATTGAGCAGTTCTTC. Amino acids: CASSDRGTSGSYDIEQFF.

This clone has just one count. The CDR3, as DNA: TGTGCCAGCAGCTTAGCCGCGGGGGGGGTGGGCACAGATACGCAGTATTTT. Amino acids: CASSLAAGGVGTDTQYF. V and J are TRBV7-8 and TRBJ2-3, with TRBD2 identical over 9 bases. This CDR3 region has 17 residues. From germline, CDR1 is SGHVS and CDR2 FQNEAQ. The junction had 5 bases not matched to a gene; V was cut back by 0 bases and J by 1 base.

This chain connects TRBV5-6 to TRBJ1-6; 7 bases map to TRBD1. The CDR3 has 15 residues. V shed 2 bases and J 10 bases; nucleotides not matched to a gene: 9. Germline loops: CDR1 SGHDT, CDR2 YYEEEE. Here the CDR3 reads CASSFQTGQGSPLHF. The CDR3 DNA follows: TGTGCCAGCAGCTTCCAGACAGGGCAAGGGTCACCCCTCCACTTT.

The chain is built from TRBV19 and TRBJ1-2; 8 positions agree with TRBD1. This CDR3 spans 15 amino acids. Trimming removed 7 bases from V and 5 bases from J; junction bases left unmatched: 12. The V gene's germline CDR1 is LNHDA and CDR2 SQIVND (reference sequence). CDR3 residues: CASKNTGGGQYGYTF. DNA for the CDR3: TGTGCCAGTAAAAATACAGGGGGAGGCCAATATGGCTACACCTTC.

V usage is TRBV5-1 and J usage is TRBJ1-2; 9 nucleotides align to TRBD1. Germline assignment: CDR1 SGHRS and CDR2 YFSETQ. V trimming: 3 bases; J trimming: 8 bases; junction bases outside the gene matches: 11. The CDR3 is 15 amino acids. CDR3 residues: CASSWGDRDRSGYTF. The DNA of the CDR3 is TGCGCCAGCAGCTGGGGGGACAGGGATAGGTCGGGCTACACCTTC.

This chain connects TRBV4-2 to TRBJ2-1; TRBD2 is a possible D gene (6 bases). Trimming cost V 4 bases and J 5 bases, with 18 bases left between them. CDR1 LGHNA and CDR2 YNFKEQ come from the germline V gene. This CDR3 spans 16 amino acids. This CDR3 reads CASSPSRETLNNEQFF. CDR3 sequence (DNA): TGTGCCAGCAGCCCTTCCCGGGAGACTCTAAACAATGAGCAGTTCTTC.

The chain uses TRBV11-3 and TRBJ1-1; 7 bases align to TRBD1. This CDR3 is built from 17 residues. The J segment lost 6 bases and the V segment lost 1 base, leaving 14 bases of the junction unmatched. The germline CDR1 and CDR2 sequences are SGHNT and YENEEA. This CDR3 is CASSLGRGGRMVAEAFF. The CDR3 DNA sequence: TGTGCCAGCAGCTTAGGGAGAGGGGGCCGGATGGTGGCTGAAGCTTTCTTT. Looking up the rest from reference TRBV11-3 and TRBJ1-1 gives the full variable domain: EAGVVQSPRYKIIEKKQPVAFWCNPISGHNTLYWYLQNLGQGPELLIRYENEEAVDDSQLPKDRFSAERLKGVDSTLKIQPAELGDSAVYLCASSLGRGGRMVAEAFFGQGTRLTVV.

The chain recombines TRBV7-6 with TRBJ1-3, with 10 bases matching TRBD1. From germline, CDR1 is SGHVS and CDR2 FNYEAQ. V was clipped by 6 bases and J by 10 bases; unmatched bases: 12. This CDR3 has 15 residues. In nucleotides, the CDR3 is TGTGCCAGCAGTGTGGACAGGGGGACCCCTAGGACCATATATTTT. Translating gives CASSVDRGTPRTIYF.

The chain links TRBV7-2 to TRBJ2-7, with 9 bases lining up with TRBD1. The CDR3 totals 15 residues. Per the germline V gene, CDR1 is SGHTA and CDR2 is FQGNSA. With V trimmed by 5 bases and J by 3 bases, 8 bases remained unmatched. The CDR3 coding sequence is TGTGCCAGCAGCCCGCGGACAGGGGCCGGCTACGAGCAGTACTTC. This codes for CASSPRTGAGYEQYF. Combining the CDR3 with reference TRBV7-2 and TRBJ2-7 gives the whole variable domain GAGVSQSPSNKVTEKGKDVELRCDPISGHTALYWYRQSLGQGLEFLIYFQGNSAPDKSGLPSDRFSAERTGGSVSTLTIQRTQQEDSAVYLCASSPRTGAGYEQYFGPGTRLTVT.

The chain recombines TRBV6-1 with TRBJ2-4, with TRBD2 matching 9 bases. Germline values: CDR1 MNHNS, CDR2 SASEGT. The CDR3 length is 14 residues. After removal of 9 bases from V and 8 bases from J, the junction contained 11 bases not matched to a gene. The CDR3 region is CARGGRALGDIQYF. CDR3 DNA sequence: TGTGCCAGGGGCGGGAGGGCCCTAGGGGACATTCAGTACTTC.

This rearrangement joins TRBV21-1 to TRBJ2-1; TRBD2 is taken as the D call from the table, unchecked against the DNA. TRBV21-1 counts as a pseudogene. CDR3 length: 19 amino acids. The CDR3 nucleotides are TGTGCCAGCAGCAAAAAAATCCTCGTTGGGACTAGCGGGAGGAATGAGCAGTTCTTC. It translates to CASSKKILVGTSGRNEQFF.